The next 7 T cell receptor beta chains were all read from a single sample in a study of T cells after yellow fever vaccination. Each CDR3 protein gets one entry after TCRdb re-called the 5' RACE reads with MiXCR. This table has approximately 150,000 distinct CDR3 sequences, roughly 8% appearing once. This specimen was CD4+ T cells sorted from PBMCs, taken 5 days after the yellow fever booster vaccination. The receptors shown here come from a man aged 25 to 45 who received the YFV17D yellow fever vaccine.

This clonotype came up many times. This chain uses TRBV6-5 with TRBJ2-5; D is unclear. CDR3 length: 12 amino acids. CDR1 is MNHEY, CDR2 SVGAGI, per germline. Trimming took 8 bases from V and 5 from J, leaving 12 bases between them. DNA for the CDR3: TGTGCCAGCCAGGACCCTTGGGAGACCCAGTACTTC. Encoded protein: CASQDPWETQYF.

This clonotype was found many times. V usage is TRBV7-9 and J usage is TRBJ2-3; tentatively, D is TRBD1 or TRBD2 (7 bases each). This CDR3 is 15 amino acids long. Germline V gene lookup returns CDR1 SEHNR and CDR2 FQNEAQ (reference sequence). V shed 5 bases and J shed 5 bases, with 17 bases lying between them. The CDR3 protein is CASSIYRGGIDTQYF. As DNA, the CDR3 is TGTGCCAGCAGCATCTACAGGGGAGGGATAGATACGCAGTATTTT. Full variable domain (rest looked up from reference TRBV7-9 and TRBJ2-3): DTGVSQNPRHKITKRGQNVTFRCDPISEHNRLYWYRQTLGQGPEFLTYFQNEAQLEKSRLLSDRFSAERPKGSFSTLEIQRTEQGDSAMYLCASSIYRGGIDTQYFGPGTRLTVL.

This clonotype was seen repeatedly, ten times or more. The CDR3 region has the DNA TGCAGTGCGTGGGGGGTGGGCTCTGGAAACACCATATATTTT. Translation gives CSAWGVGSGNTIYF. The genes are TRBV20-1 and TRBJ1-3; tentatively, D is TRBD1 (5 bases). CDR3 length: 14 amino acids. Germline CDR1 DFQATT, CDR2 SNEGSKA (reference sequence). Trimming took off 6 bases at V and 0 bases at J, with 12 bases between the two ends.

This clonotype was seen at least ten times. The rearrangement uses TRBV29-1 and TRBJ2-2; the D gene is possibly TRBD2 (5 bases). Trimming pared 6 bases from V and 0 bases from J, leaving 11 bases between. Germline V gives CDR1 SQVTM, CDR2 ANQGSEA. This CDR3 comprises 14 residues. The CDR3 spells CSVQHGTNTGELFF. Here the CDR3 DNA reads TGCAGCGTCCAACACGGGACGAACACCGGGGAGCTGTTTTTT.

This clonotype was seen repeatedly, ten times or more. V and J are TRBV2 and TRBJ2-3; possibly TRBD2 for D (6 bases). Germline CDR1 reads SNHLY; CDR2 reads FYNNEI. The CDR3 runs 15 residues. V was trimmed by 5 bases and J by 6 bases, leaving 18 bases between them. The CDR3 protein is CASSISGRAWDTQYF. The CDR3 bases are TGTGCCAGCAGTATTAGCGGCCGTGCCTGGGATACGCAGTATTTT.

The sample holds many counts of this clonotype. The chain combines TRBV20-1 with TRBJ2-5; possibly TRBD2 for D (5 bases). This CDR3 spans 13 amino acids. Trimming shortened V by 6 bases and J by 1 base, and 12 bases separated the two germline ends. Germline V gene sequence: CDR1 DFQATT, CDR2 SNEGSKA (reference sequence). The CDR3: CSAEALPQETQYF. The CDR3 DNA reads as TGCAGTGCGGAGGCACTTCCCCAAGAGACCCAGTACTTC.

This clonotype was counted many times. The genes are TRBV18 and TRBJ2-1; D unresolved. Germline V gives CDR1 KGHSH, CDR2 LQKENI. CDR3 length equals 13 residues. Trimming took 3 bases from V and 8 from J, leaving 11 bases between them. CDR3 nucleotides: TGTGCCAGCTCACCTAGGCTACTTGATGAGCAGTTCTTC. Protein sequence: CASSPRLLDEQFF.